This T cell receptor (beta chain) was retrieved from a study of long-term antiretroviral therapy in people with HIV. Notes on the study in general: Post-ART diversity increased but stayed below transplant donor controls.

V shed 5 bases and J 6 bases; nucleotides not matched to a gene: 9. The germline V gene encodes CDR1 MDHEN and CDR2 SYDVKM. This CDR3 contains 15 residues. Of note for this clone: Its antigen remains unknown.

They ran version v3.0 of the immunoSEQ assay at survey level. Clones were sequenced by immunoSEQ multiplex PCR, and TCRdb holds only the in-frame ones, with some missing. The sample has about 38,000 clones, around 85% seen once; the top ten hold over 4%. The V gene is TRBV28, the J gene TRBJ2-7; 11 bases align to TRBD1. The receptor was isolated from a man between 18 and 35 years old with HIV. Sequencing was performed on unsorted PBMCs, taken 1.5 years after starting antiretroviral therapy. The DNA of the CDR3 is TGTGCCAGCAGTCTCCGGACAGGGGGCGCGGTCGAGCAGTACTTC. This codes for CASSLRTGGAVEQYF.